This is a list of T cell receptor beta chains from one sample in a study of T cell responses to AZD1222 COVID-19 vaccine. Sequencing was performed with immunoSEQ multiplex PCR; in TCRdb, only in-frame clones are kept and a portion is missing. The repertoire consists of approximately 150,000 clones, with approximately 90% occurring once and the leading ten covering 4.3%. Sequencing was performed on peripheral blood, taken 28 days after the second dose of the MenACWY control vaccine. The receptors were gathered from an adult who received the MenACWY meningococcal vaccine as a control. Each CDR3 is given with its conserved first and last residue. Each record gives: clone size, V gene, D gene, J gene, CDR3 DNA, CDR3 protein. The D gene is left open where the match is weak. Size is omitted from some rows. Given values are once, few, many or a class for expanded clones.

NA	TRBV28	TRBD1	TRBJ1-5	TGTGCCAGCATCAAGGGACAGGGCGAGCAGCCCCAGCATTTT	CASIKGQGEQPQHF
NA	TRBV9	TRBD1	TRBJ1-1	TGTGCCAGCAGCGCAATACAGGGGGCTACTGAAGCTTTCTTT	CASSAIQGATEAFF
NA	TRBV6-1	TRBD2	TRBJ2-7	TGTGCCAGCAGTGAAGCGGGTACTAGCGGGAGTTACGAGCAGTACTTC	CASSEAGTSGSYEQYF
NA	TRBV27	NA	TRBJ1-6	TGTGCCAGCAGTTTATCGGGCTATTCACCCCTCCACTTT	CASSLSGYSPLHF
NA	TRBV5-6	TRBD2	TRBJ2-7	TGTGCCAGCAGCTCCGGGACTAGCGGGGCCTACGAGCAGTACTTC	CASSSGTSGAYEQYF
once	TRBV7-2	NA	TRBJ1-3	TGTGCCAGCAGCTTAGAGCGGGCCATATATTTT	CASSLERAIYF
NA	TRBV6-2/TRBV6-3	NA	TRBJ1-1	TGTGCCAGCAGCCCTTGGACCGCCGAGAACACTGAAGCTTTCTTT	CASSPWTAENTEAFF
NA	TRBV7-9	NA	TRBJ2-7	TGTGCCAGCAGCCCCTGGACAAGTTCCTACGAGCAGTACTTC	CASSPWTSSYEQYF
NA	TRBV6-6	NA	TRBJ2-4	TGTGCCAGCAGTTACCAGGCGGAGCGGAACATTCAGTACTTC	CASSYQAERNIQYF
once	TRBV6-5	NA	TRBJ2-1	TGTGCCACCTTTTCAGGGAATGGGTACAATGAGCAGTTCTTC	CATFSGNGYNEQFF
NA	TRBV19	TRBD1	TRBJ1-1	TGTGCCAGTAGTCCCCGGGAAGGGGGCATCGGTACTGAAGCTTTCTTT	CASSPREGGIGTEAFF
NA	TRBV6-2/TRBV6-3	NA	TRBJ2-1	TGTGCCAGCAGTTACGGTTGGGCAGGGCCACGCAATGAGCAGTTCTTC	CASSYGWAGPRNEQFF
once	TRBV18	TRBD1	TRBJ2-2	TGTGCCAGCTCAAGGGACAGAGGAACCGGGGAGCTGTTTTTT	CASSRDRGTGELFF
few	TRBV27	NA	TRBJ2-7	TGTGCCAGCAGTTTTGGGTCCGAGCAGTACTTC	CASSFGSEQYF
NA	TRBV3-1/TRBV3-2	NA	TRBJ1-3	TGTGCCAGCAGCCAAGATAACGCTTCCTTAAGTTACTCTGGAAACACCATATATTTT	CASSQDNASLSYSGNTIYF
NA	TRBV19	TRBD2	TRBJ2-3	TGTGCCACGCAACGGACTAGCGGGAGCCCAGGCACAGATACGCAGTATTTT	CATQRTSGSPGTDTQYF
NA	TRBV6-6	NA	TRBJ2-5	TGTGCCAGCAGTTATCGACAGGACCAAGAGACCCAGTACTTC	CASSYRQDQETQYF
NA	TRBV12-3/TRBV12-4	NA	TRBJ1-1	TGTGCCAGCAGCTCCAGTCTGAACACTGAAGCTTTCTTT	CASSSSLNTEAFF
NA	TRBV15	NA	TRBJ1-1	TGTGCCACCAGCAGAGATCTTTCGAACACTATGAACACTGAAGCTTTCTTT	CATSRDLSNTMNTEAFF
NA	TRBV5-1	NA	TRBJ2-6	TGCGCCAGCAGCCCCCGGTCCTTCTCTGGGGCCAACGTCCTGACTTTC	CASSPRSFSGANVLTF
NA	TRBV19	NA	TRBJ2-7	TGTGCCAGTAGTCGAGCGGGCGGCTCCAGCTCCTACGAGCAGTACTTC	CASSRAGGSSSYEQYF
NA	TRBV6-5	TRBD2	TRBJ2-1	TGTGCCAGCAGTTACAGGGACTACTCTAATGAGCAGTTCTTC	CASSYRDYSNEQFF
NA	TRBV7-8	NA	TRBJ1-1	TGTGCCAGCAGCTTGGAGGGCAACACTGAAGCTTTCTTT	CASSLEGNTEAFF
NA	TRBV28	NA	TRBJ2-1	TGTGCCAGCAGTTTCGCCATGAGGGCTGAGCAGTTCTTC	CASSFAMRAEQFF
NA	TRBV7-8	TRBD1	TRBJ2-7	TGTGCCAGCAGCGCAACCAGACAGGGTTCCTACGAGCAGTACTTC	CASSATRQGSYEQYF
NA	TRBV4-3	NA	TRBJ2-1	TGCGCCAGCAGCCAAGATAGGGGCGGGATCTCCTACAATGAGCAGTTCTTC	CASSQDRGGISYNEQFF
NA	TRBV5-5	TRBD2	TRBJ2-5	TGTGCCAGCAGCCGGGGGGAGGTCGGGAGGGCCTTTTGGGAGACCCAGTACTTC	CASSRGEVGRAFWETQYF
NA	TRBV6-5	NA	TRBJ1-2	TGTGCCAGCACCTCGTCAGGGAGTTACTATGGCTACACCTTC	CASTSSGSYYGYTF
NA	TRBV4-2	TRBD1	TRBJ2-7	TGTGCCAGCAGCCGGGACAGGACCTACGAGCAGTACTTC	CASSRDRTYEQYF
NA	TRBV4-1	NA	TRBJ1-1	TGCGCCAGCAGCCAAGGTCTCTCAGGGGCCATGAACACTGAAGCTTTCTTT	CASSQGLSGAMNTEAFF
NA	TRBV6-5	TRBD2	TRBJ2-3	TGTGCCAGCAGACCAAGCGGGAGTACCACAGATACGCAGTATTTT	CASRPSGSTTDTQYF
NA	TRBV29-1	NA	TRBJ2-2	TGCAGCGTTGCGTCGGGGGCGAACACCGGGGAGCTGTTTTTT	CSVASGANTGELFF
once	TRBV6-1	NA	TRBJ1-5	TGTGCCAGCAGTGATTTCGGCACTCATTTT	CASSDFGTHF
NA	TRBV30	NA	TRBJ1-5	TGTGCCTGGAGTGTAGGCCTAGGGGATCAGCCCCAGCATTTT	CAWSVGLGDQPQHF
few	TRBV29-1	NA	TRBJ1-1	TGCAGCGTGGAGGAGGCAGTTCGCACTGAAGCTTTCTTT	CSVEEAVRTEAFF
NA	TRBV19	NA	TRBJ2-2	TGTGCCAGTAGTGGGCAGGGACGACCTGCGAACACCGGGGAGCTGTTTTTT	CASSGQGRPANTGELFF
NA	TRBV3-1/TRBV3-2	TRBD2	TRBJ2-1	TGTGCCAGCAGCCAAAGGGGGTCTAGCGGGAGGAAAAGGAATGAGCAGTTCTTC	CASSQRGSSGRKRNEQFF
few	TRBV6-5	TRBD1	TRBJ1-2	TGTGCCAGCAGTTACCAGGGGGAAAACTATGGCTACACCTTC	CASSYQGENYGYTF
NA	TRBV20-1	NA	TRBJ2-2	TGCAGTTTTAGGGGCACCGGGGAGCTGTTTTTT	CSFRGTGELFF
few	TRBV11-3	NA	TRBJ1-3	TGTGCCAGCAGCTTTGGGACATACTCTGGAAACACCATATATTTT	CASSFGTYSGNTIYF
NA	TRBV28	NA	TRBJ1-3	TGTGCCAGCACCCAACCCGGCGGCACCATATATTTT	CASTQPGGTIYF
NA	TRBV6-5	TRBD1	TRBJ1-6	TGTGCCAGCAGTTACTGGGACAGCCAGCATTCACCCCTCCACTTT	CASSYWDSQHSPLHF
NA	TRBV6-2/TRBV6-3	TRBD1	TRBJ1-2	TGTGCCAGCAGTTACACGGACAGGGGAACGGGCTACACCTTC	CASSYTDRGTGYTF
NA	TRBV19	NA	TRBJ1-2	TGTGCCAGTAGTATAGACCGAGCAGGGCGAGGAGGCTACACCTTC	CASSIDRAGRGGYTF
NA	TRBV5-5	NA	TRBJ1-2	TGTGCCAGCAGCCCCACATCCTATGGCTACACCTTC	CASSPTSYGYTF
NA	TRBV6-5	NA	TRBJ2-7	TGTGCCACTCAGACCGGGACTGGCGCCTACGAGCAGTACTTC	CATQTGTGAYEQYF
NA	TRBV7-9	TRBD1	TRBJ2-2	TGTGCCAGCAGCTTAGTACAGGGGGCCGGGGAGCTGTTTTTT	CASSLVQGAGELFF
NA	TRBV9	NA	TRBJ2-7	TGTGCCAGCAGCCCGGACATGCCCTCCTACGAGCAGTACTTC	CASSPDMPSYEQYF
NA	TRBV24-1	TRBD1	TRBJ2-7	TGTGCCACCAGTGATTTAGTACAGGGGATAGACGAGCAGTACTTC	CATSDLVQGIDEQYF
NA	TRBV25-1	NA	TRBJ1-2	TGTGCCAGCAAACAGGGACATGGCTACACCTTC	CASKQGHGYTF
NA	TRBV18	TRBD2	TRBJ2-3	TGTGCCAGCTCACCACCATTAGCGGGAGGCACAGATACGCAGTATTTT	CASSPPLAGGTDTQYF
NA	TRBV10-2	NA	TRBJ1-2	TGCGCCAGCCGGATGAGTGTGGACTATGGCTACACCTTC	CASRMSVDYGYTF
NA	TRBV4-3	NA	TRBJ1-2	TGCGCCAGCAGCCAAGTCCCAGCTAACTATGGCTACACCTTC	CASSQVPANYGYTF
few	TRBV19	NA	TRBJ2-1	TGTGCCAGTAGTAACCGCGGGACAACTTACAATGAGCAGTTCTTC	CASSNRGTTYNEQFF
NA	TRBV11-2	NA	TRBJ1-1	TGTGCCAGCAGCGTGGGGTCTGGCTTT	CASSVGSGF
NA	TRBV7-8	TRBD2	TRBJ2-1	TGTGCCAGCAGCTTGCTACTTCGCGGGGGAAGCTCCTACAATGAGCAGTTCTTC	CASSLLLRGGSSYNEQFF
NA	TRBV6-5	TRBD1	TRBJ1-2	TGTGCCAGCAGTTACCGCGCGGACAGGGACTATGGCTACACCTTC	CASSYRADRDYGYTF
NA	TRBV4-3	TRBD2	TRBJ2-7	TGCGCCAGCAGCCAAGCGGTGGCGGGAGACCTTGGCGAGCAGTACTTC	CASSQAVAGDLGEQYF
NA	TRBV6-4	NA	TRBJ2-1	TGTGCCAGCAGTGACAGGGAAGGGAATGAGCAGTTCTTC	CASSDREGNEQFF
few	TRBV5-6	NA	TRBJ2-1	TGTGCCAGCAGCCTACGAGACGGGACCAGAGAGCAGTTCTTC	CASSLRDGTREQFF